Below, 16 T cell receptor beta chains from the same sample are listed, as sequenced in a study of cytomegalovirus exposure and HLA in healthy donors. In the PCR, 60 Vbeta and 13 Jbeta primers were used. TCRdb keeps only in-frame clones here, not all; method: immunoSEQ multiplex PCR. The data show 150,000 to 200,000 clones, and the top ten clones hold roughly 1.3%. Sequenced input: PBMCs. These receptors were collected from a woman aged 60-75 years in good health and CMV-seronegative.

The rearrangement links TRBV5-1 to TRBJ1-1; a weak D match, TRBD1 (6 bases). CDR1 and CDR2 (germline): SGHRS, YFSETQ. The ends were cut back, 2 bases at V and 5 bases at J, with 16 bases in the middle. The CDR3 contains 15 residues. This CDR3 reads CASSFVGGASTEAFF. CDR3 bases: TGCGCCAGCAGCTTCGTAGGGGGGGCGTCAACTGAAGCTTTCTTT.

The rearrangement uses TRBV2 and TRBJ2-1, with D possibly TRBD2 on 7 matching bases. Germline V gene lookup returns CDR1 SNHLY and CDR2 FYNNEI. This CDR3 is built from 15 residues. V lost 2 bases and J lost 2, with 10 bases in between. The CDR3 nucleotides read TGTGCCAGCAGTGAACGCGGGGGCCCCTACAATGAGCAGTTCTTC. Translating gives CASSERGGPYNEQFF.

This chain links TRBV9 with TRBJ2-3, with D perhaps matching TRBD2 (5 bases). Trimming pared 7 bases from V and 0 bases from J, leaving 9 bases between. The germline gives CDR1 SGDLS, CDR2 YYNGEE. The CDR3 covers 13 residues. The CDR3 protein is CASGSGSTDTQYF. The CDR3 DNA follows: TGTGCCAGCGGGAGCGGCAGCACAGATACGCAGTATTTT.

CDR3 residues: CASSRPGTVGETQYF. The CDR3 bases are TGTGCCAGCAGCAGACCCGGGACAGTCGGCGAGACCCAGTACTTC. This chain joins TRBV5-6 and TRBJ2-5; 7 nucleotides match TRBD1. With 4 bases clipped from V and 5 bases from J, the junction kept 11 bases outside the gene matches. Germline CDR1 and CDR2: SGHDT and YYEEEE. The CDR3 is 15 residues long.

The chain combines TRBV6-5 with TRBJ1-5; unclear D gene. This CDR3 has 13 residues. CDR1 and CDR2 (germline): MNHEY, SVGAGI. The V and J ends lost 3 bases and 7 bases respectively, with 10 bases between them. In DNA form, the CDR3 reads TGTGCCAGCAGTTATGGCCTCGGGCAGCCCCAGCATTTT. Translated, it gives CASSYGLGQPQHF.

The CDR3 nucleotides are TGTGCCAGCAGACACAGACTAGCGGTAAACAATGAGCAGTTCTTC. Residues: CASRHRLAVNNEQFF. The chain uses TRBV6-6 and TRBJ2-1, with 9 bases matching TRBD2. CDR3 length: 15 amino acids. The trim removed 6 bases at V and 5 bases at J, leaving 8 bases unmatched. Per the germline V gene, CDR1 is MNHNY and CDR2 is SVGAGI (reference sequence).

This rearrangement joins TRBV5-1 to TRBJ2-3; 9 nucleotides match TRBD2. Germline V lookup: CDR1 SGHRS, CDR2 YFSETQ. The V gene end was trimmed by 0 bases and the J gene end by 2 bases; junction bases not matched to a gene: 4. This CDR3 region has 16 residues. CDR3 sequence: CASSLELAGDTDTQYF. CDR3 nucleotides: TGCGCCAGCAGCTTGGAATTAGCGGGGGACACAGATACGCAGTATTTT.

The CDR3 DNA reads as TGTGCCTGGAGGGGAGAGATCGCCGAGCAGTACTTC. This encodes CAWRGEIAEQYF. The chain employs TRBV30 and TRBJ2-7; D perhaps matches TRBD2 (5 bases). The CDR3 runs to 12 residues. V shed 3 bases and J shed 6 bases, with 12 bases lying between them. Germline CDR1 is GTSNPN and CDR2 is SVGIG (reference sequence). Complete variable domain (other parts from reference TRBV30 and TRBJ2-7): SQTIHQWPATLVQPVGSPLSLECTVEGTSNPNLYWYRQAAGRGLQLLFYSVGIGQISSEVPQNLSASRPQDRQFILSSKKLLLSDSGFYLCAWRGEIAEQYFGPGTRLTVT.

This chain connects TRBV11-2 to TRBJ2-7, with 7 bases fitting TRBD1. CDR1 and CDR2 (germline): SGHAT, FQNNGV. V was pared by 4 bases and J by 2 bases, with 2 bases of the junction left unmatched. CDR3 length: 13 residues. CDR3 DNA: TGTGCCAGCAGCTCAGGGGGTCCCTACGAGCAGTACTTC. It specifies CASSSGGPYEQYF.

The chain recombines TRBV5-6 with TRBJ2-7, with D possibly matching TRBD2 (6 bases). Germline CDR1 reads SGHDT; CDR2 reads YYEEEE. This CDR3 contains 13 residues. V lost 0 bases, J lost 5 bases, and 9 bases lay in between. As DNA, the CDR3 is TGTGCCAGCAGCTTGGAGGGCGGGAACGAGCAGTACTTC. This sequence encodes CASSLEGGNEQYF.

The CDR3 is CASSSGGLAGEGETQYF. In nucleotides, the CDR3 is TGCGCCAGCAGCTCTGGGGGACTAGCGGGAGAGGGGGAGACCCAGTACTTC. The V call is TRBV5-1, the J call TRBJ2-5; 14 bases line up with TRBD2. V lost 3 bases, J lost 5 bases, and 9 bases stayed unmatched. This CDR3 is built from 17 residues. From germline, CDR1 is SGHRS and CDR2 YFSETQ.

The J gene is TRBJ2-5, the V gene TRBV6-1, with 12 bases matching TRBD2. The length of the CDR3 is 14 residues. The V gene end was trimmed by 6 bases and the J gene end by 8 bases; junction bases not matched to a gene: 7. The germline V gene has CDR1 MNHNS and CDR2 SASEGT. CDR3 sequence reads: CASRIPGLAGTQYF. The CDR3 DNA is TGTGCCAGCAGGATCCCGGGACTAGCGGGTACCCAGTACTTC.

The CDR3 spells CASSLAGRAPLSYEQYF. The CDR3 bases are TGTGCCAGCAGCTTAGCTGGGAGGGCCCCTCTCTCCTACGAGCAGTACTTC. The chain links TRBV7-8 to TRBJ2-7; 7 nucleotides align to TRBD2. Germline trimming cut 0 bases from V and 0 bases from J; bases unmatched to any gene: 8. This CDR3 is 17 amino acids long. Germline CDR1 SGHVS, CDR2 FQNEAQ.

V usage is TRBV9 and J usage is TRBJ2-7, with 7 bases fitting TRBD2. The ends lost 0 bases at V and 6 bases at J; junction bases unmatched: 6. Germline CDR1 SGDLS, CDR2 YYNGEE. The CDR3 is 14 amino acids. The CDR3 sequence: CASSVGGGSFEQYF. For the CDR3, the DNA is TGTGCCAGCAGCGTAGGGGGCGGGAGCTTCGAGCAGTACTTC.

The CDR3 region has the DNA TGTGCCAGCAGCCGGGACAGGGGGGATACGCAGTATTTT. Protein product: CASSRDRGDTQYF. The chain uses TRBV5-6 and TRBJ2-3; 11 bases line up with TRBD1. The CDR3 is 13 residues long. V dropped 4 bases and J dropped 6; count of bases not matched to a gene: 1. Germline assignment: CDR1 SGHDT and CDR2 YYEEEE. Combining the CDR3 with reference TRBV5-6 and TRBJ2-3 gives the whole variable domain DAGVTQSPTHLIKTRGQQVTLRCSPKSGHDTVSWYQQALGQGPQFIFQYYEEEERQRGNFPDRFSGHQFPNYSSELNVNALLLGDSALYLCASSRDRGDTQYFGPGTRLTVL.

The chain links TRBV4-1 to TRBJ2-1, with unresolved D. The germline V gene has CDR1 MGHRA and CDR2 YSYEKL. V lost 0 bases and J lost 13, with 19 bases in between. This CDR3 comprises 15 residues. CDR3 amino acids: CASSQDVSVTAIQFF. The DNA of the CDR3 is TGCGCCAGCAGCCAAGACGTTTCGGTAACCGCGATTCAGTTCTTC.